These 2 T cell receptor beta chains originate from one sample sequenced in a study of breast tumors, draining lymph nodes, adjacent tissues. Samples came from axillary lymph nodes draining the breast cancer. TCRdb processed the multiplex PCR reads anew with MiXCR; each CDR3 protein has one entry. This table has 180,000 or so distinct CDR3 sequences, about 33% appearing once. The specimen sequenced was axillary lymph node tissue. These receptors came from a female donor with breast cancer. Some clones in this sample may be carry-over from other donors' samples.

This chain joins TRBV7-8 and TRBJ1-3, with D tentatively TRBD1 (5 bases). V lost 6 bases, J lost 4 bases, and 16 bases lay in between. CDR3 size: 15 residues. Germline CDR1 reads SGHVS; CDR2 reads FQNEAQ. The DNA of the CDR3 is TGTGCCAGCAGATATGCTGGGGCAGGGGGAAACACCATATATTTT. It translates to CASRYAGAGGNTIYF.

This clonotype showed up many times. V and J are TRBV12-3 or TRBV12-4 and TRBJ1-2, with D maybe TRBD1 (5 bases). Trimming shortened V by 2 bases and J by 7 bases, and 11 bases separated the two germline ends. The CDR3 covers 13 residues. CDR3 region: CASSLSQGSGYTF. As DNA, the CDR3 is TGTGCCAGCAGTTTAAGCCAGGGTAGTGGCTACACCTTC.